These 27 T cell receptor beta chains were all obtained from the same sample, sequenced in a study of cytomegalovirus exposure and HLA in healthy donors. The study ran its PCR with 60 Vbeta and 13 Jbeta primers. The protocol was immunoSEQ multiplex PCR, while the TCRdb copy is restricted to in-frame clones and leaves out a portion. The sample carries around 150,000 clones, over 60% recorded once. The specimen sequenced was PBMCs. These TCRs come from a female donor in good health and CMV-seropositive.

The V gene is TRBV30, the J gene TRBJ2-1; 8 bases are a match to TRBD1. The V and J ends lost 3 bases and 6 bases, in that order; junction bases with no gene match: 10. The germline gives CDR1 GTSNPN, CDR2 SVGIG (reference sequence). This CDR3 region has 15 residues. For the CDR3, the DNA is TGTGCCTGGAGGAGCGGACAGGGAGCGTTCAATGAGCAGTTCTTC. Its translation is CAWRSGQGAFNEQFF.

This chain joins TRBV11-2 and TRBJ2-7; 9 positions match TRBD1. The CDR3 runs to 16 residues. J was trimmed by 2 bases and V by 1 base; bases with no gene match: 6. Germline V gene sequence: CDR1 SGHAT, CDR2 FQNNGV. The CDR3 is CASSLGSRQGAYEQYF. The CDR3 DNA reads TGTGCCAGCAGCTTAGGGTCCCGACAGGGGGCCTACGAGCAGTACTTC.

This clone counts as medium-sized. The chain links TRBV6-5 to TRBJ2-6; D is unclear. CDR1 is MNHEY, CDR2 SVGAGI, per germline. The CDR3 extends over 15 amino acids. V was pared by 4 bases and J by 0 bases, with 7 bases between. The CDR3 DNA reads TGTGCCAGCAGTTCACCTAGCTCTGGGGCCAACGTCCTGACTTTC. It encodes CASSSPSSGANVLTF.

The sample holds a few counts of this clone. V gene TRBV5-1 combines with J gene TRBJ2-7; 7 positions match TRBD1. CDR1 and CDR2 (germline): SGHRS, YFSETQ. The V segment lost 4 bases and the J segment 3 bases; nucleotides outside the gene matches: 10. This CDR3 is built from 15 residues. CDR3 loop: CASSTTPGTVYEQYF. The CDR3 coding sequence is TGCGCCAGCAGCACCACCCCTGGGACAGTCTACGAGCAGTACTTC.

There are a few counts of this clone. The chain uses TRBV29-1 and TRBJ2-7; 10 positions agree with TRBD1. From germline, CDR1 is SQVTM and CDR2 ANQGSEA. The CDR3 contains 12 residues. V shed 7 bases, J shed 4 bases, and the junction held 4 bases outside the gene matches. The CDR3 loop reads CSAGTGDYEQYF. CDR3 nucleotides: TGCAGCGCCGGGACAGGGGATTACGAGCAGTACTTC.

The chain recombines TRBV6-5 with TRBJ2-6, with D tentatively TRBD2 (5 bases). Germline CDR1 reads MNHEY; CDR2 reads SVGAGI. With 2 bases removed from V and 4 bases from J, the gap between germline ends came to 9 bases. This CDR3 is 15 amino acids long. CDR3 loop: CASSYEGKGANVLTF. The CDR3 nucleotides are TGTGCCAGCAGTTACGAGGGAAAGGGGGCCAACGTCCTGACTTTC.

The CDR3 DNA sequence: TGTGCCAGCAGTGAAGAGCTACAGGGAACCTACGAGCAGTACTTC. Amino acids: CASSEELQGTYEQYF. The J gene is TRBJ2-7, the V gene TRBV6-1; weak D call: TRBD1 (6 bases). The V and J ends lost 1 base and 2 bases respectively, with 12 bases between them. This CDR3 contains 15 residues. Germline loops: CDR1 MNHNS, CDR2 SASEGT.

The chain recombines TRBV30 with TRBJ2-6, with 7 bases lining up with TRBD2. Looked up from germline, CDR1 is GTSNPN and CDR2 is SVGIG (reference sequence). The CDR3 loop spans 14 amino acids. The V and J ends lost 5 bases and 0 bases, in that order; junction bases with no gene match: 1. The CDR3 region has the DNA TGTGCCTGGTGGGGGGGCTCTGGGGCCAACGTCCTGACTTTC. This codes for CAWWGGSGANVLTF.

The rearrangement uses TRBV2 and TRBJ2-3; TRBD1 aligns across 9 bases. The CDR3 has 13 residues. Looked up from germline, CDR1 is SNHLY and CDR2 is FYNNEI. V lost 6 bases and J lost 6; bases outside the gene matches: 4. CDR3 in DNA: TGTGCCAGCAGCGGGACAGGGTCGGATACGCAGTATTTT. As protein: CASSGTGSDTQYF.

V usage is TRBV2 and J usage is TRBJ1-5, with TRBD1 as a possible D gene (6 bases). The CDR3 loop spans 13 amino acids. Trimming stripped 7 bases from V and 7 bases from J, with 14 bases between. Germline lookup yields CDR1 SNHLY and CDR2 FYNNEI. As DNA, the CDR3 is TGTGCCAGCAACATCAGGGGAGGGCAGCCCCAGCATTTT. It encodes CASNIRGGQPQHF. The complete variable domain, with remaining parts taken from reference TRBV2 and TRBJ1-5, reads EPEVTQTPSHQVTQMGQEVILRCVPISNHLYFYWYRQILGQKVEFLVSFYNNEISEKSEIFDDQFSVERPDGSNFTLKIRSTKLEDSAMYFCASNIRGGQPQHFGDGTRLSIL.

V is TRBV5-4 and J is TRBJ2-5; 7 bases match TRBD2. The CDR3 runs to 15 residues. The ends lost 0 bases at V and 0 bases at J; junction bases unmatched: 2. From germline, CDR1 is SGHNT and CDR2 YYREEE (reference sequence). CDR3 amino acids: CASSLAGGYQETQYF. The CDR3 coding sequence is TGTGCCAGCAGCTTGGCCGGGGGGTACCAAGAGACCCAGTACTTC.

The V gene is TRBV6-5, the J gene TRBJ2-1, with 8 bases that match TRBD2. CDR3 length: 15 amino acids. Germline values: CDR1 MNHEY, CDR2 SVGAGI. V lost 6 bases and J lost 7; bases outside the gene matches: 11. In DNA, the CDR3 is TGTGCCAGCAGCAAAAGCGGGAGTATCGGGAATGAGCAGTTCTTC. This codes for CASSKSGSIGNEQFF.

This sequence joins TRBV19 and TRBJ1-2, with TRBD1 matching 7 bases. This CDR3 has 12 residues. Germline V lookup: CDR1 LNHDA, CDR2 SQIVND (reference sequence). V was clipped by 7 bases and J by 5 bases; unmatched bases: 4. For the CDR3, the DNA is TGTGCCAGTACGGGCAGGGGGTATGGCTACACCTTC. Its protein is CASTGRGYGYTF.

This clone was detected once. This rearrangement joins TRBV5-1 to TRBJ1-4; unclear D gene. The V gene lost 2 bases and the J gene lost 6 bases, with 11 bases spanning the gap. CDR1 and CDR2 from the germline V gene are SGHRS and YFSETQ. The CDR3 totals 14 residues. CDR3 region: CASSFSGRDEKLFF. In DNA, the CDR3 is TGCGCCAGCAGCTTTTCTGGGCGGGATGAAAAACTGTTTTTT.

The chain has TRBV4-2 and TRBJ2-3; TRBD2 agrees at 11 bases. This CDR3 contains 16 residues. Germline V gene data show CDR1 as LGHNA and CDR2 as YNFKEQ. Trimming cost V 0 bases and J 8 bases; bases outside gene matches: 7. The CDR3 bases are TGTGCCAGCAGCCAAGAGACTAGCGGGAATATCGGTACGCAGTATTTT. Translated: CASSQETSGNIGTQYF.

J is TRBJ1-2 and V is TRBV4-2, with no clear D. The CDR3 extends over 15 amino acids. The V gene lost 2 bases and the J gene lost 0 bases, with 10 bases spanning the gap. In germline, CDR1 is LGHNA, CDR2 YNFKEQ. DNA of the CDR3: TGTGCCAGCAGCCAAATGACAAGTACTAACTATGGCTACACCTTC. Its protein is CASSQMTSTNYGYTF.

The V call is TRBV5-1, the J call TRBJ2-3; D possibly corresponds to TRBD2 (5 bases). The CDR3 is 16 residues long. Germline V gives CDR1 SGHRS, CDR2 YFSETQ. The ends were cut back, 2 bases at V and 5 bases at J, with 18 bases in the middle. The CDR3 region is CASSFNVGEEIDTQYF. CDR3 coding DNA: TGCGCCAGCAGCTTTAATGTCGGGGAAGAGATAGATACGCAGTATTTT.

V is TRBV9 and J is TRBJ2-7; D unresolved. CDR1 and CDR2 (germline): SGDLS, YYNGEE. The V end lost 4 bases, the J end lost 0 bases, and 8 bases lay between the germline ends. This CDR3 comprises 13 residues. The CDR3 sequence is CASSLSDSYEQYF. In DNA form, the CDR3 reads TGTGCCAGCAGCCTTTCAGACTCCTACGAGCAGTACTTC.

V gene TRBV7-8 combines with J gene TRBJ1-1; D unclear. V gave up 2 bases and J gave up 3 bases, with 10 bases separating them. Germline CDR1 and CDR2: SGHVS and FQNEAQ. This CDR3 is built from 14 residues. The CDR3 protein is CASSLYSRDTEAFF. CDR3 sequence (DNA): TGTGCCAGCAGCTTATACTCCCGGGACACTGAAGCTTTCTTT.

In this sample, this clone turned up a few times. This chain uses TRBV5-6 with TRBJ2-1; the D gene is possibly TRBD1 (5 bases). Germline loops: CDR1 SGHDT, CDR2 YYEEEE. CDR3 length: 13 residues. Trimming removed 3 bases from V and 4 bases from J, with 8 bases in between. The CDR3 region is CASSSDSYNEQFF. CDR3 coding DNA: TGTGCCAGCAGCTCCGACAGTTACAATGAGCAGTTCTTC. Variable domain in full (rest from reference TRBV5-6 and TRBJ2-1): DAGVTQSPTHLIKTRGQQVTLRCSPKSGHDTVSWYQQALGQGPQFIFQYYEEEERQRGNFPDRFSGHQFPNYSSELNVNALLLGDSALYLCASSSDSYNEQFFGPGTRLTVL.

The V and J genes are TRBV4-1 and TRBJ2-1; D remains unclear. The V and J ends lost 2 bases and 0 bases respectively, with 5 bases between them. The CDR3 length is 14 residues. Germline-derived CDR1 and CDR2 are MGHRA and YSYEKL. CDR3 in amino acids: CASSQRSSYNEQFF. CDR3 bases: TGCGCCAGCAGCCAACGCAGCTCCTACAATGAGCAGTTCTTC.

J is TRBJ2-2 and V is TRBV5-4, with no clear D. Germline V gives CDR1 SGHNT, CDR2 YYREEE (reference sequence). The CDR3 length is 17 residues. The germline V and J ends were trimmed by 0 bases and 4 bases, with 16 bases remaining between them. CDR3 bases: TGTGCCAGCAGCTTGGGTCCAGGCCAAATAACCACCGGGGAGCTGTTTTTT. It translates to CASSLGPGQITTGELFF.

The chain recombines TRBV6-1 with TRBJ1-6, with D possibly being TRBD1 (5 bases). CDR1 is MNHNS and CDR2 is SASEGT in the germline V gene. The CDR3 is 11 residues long. Trimming pared 6 bases from V and 17 bases from J, leaving 14 bases between. CDR3 sequence: CASRRGQAIHF. CDR3 in DNA: TGTGCCAGCAGGCGGGGCCAGGCAATCCACTTT.

The rearrangement joins TRBV29-1 to TRBJ1-2, with D possibly TRBD1 on 5 matching bases. The CDR3 consists of 14 residues. The V gene's germline CDR1 is SQVTM and CDR2 ANQGSEA. Trimming pared 4 bases from V and 5 bases from J, leaving 17 bases between. Written as DNA, the CDR3 is TGCAGCGTTGTTCTGGCAGGGAATCGGTATGGCTACACCTTC. As protein: CSVVLAGNRYGYTF.

The chain is built from TRBV5-1 and TRBJ1-6; 7 nucleotides line up with TRBD1. Trimming removed 0 bases from V and 6 bases from J; junction bases left unmatched: 3. The CDR3 contains 15 residues. Germline lookup yields CDR1 SGHRS and CDR2 YFSETQ. The CDR3 loop is CASSLGQGVNSPLHF. CDR3 nucleotide sequence: TGCGCCAGCAGCTTGGGACAGGGAGTTAATTCACCCCTCCACTTT.

This rearrangement joins TRBV7-2 to TRBJ2-4; D perhaps matches TRBD2 (5 bases). This CDR3 spans 14 amino acids. Trimming took 0 bases from V and 5 from J, leaving 8 bases between them. Germline CDR1 reads SGHTA; CDR2 reads FQGNSA. The CDR3 here is CASSLAPGENIQYF. The CDR3 DNA is TGTGCCAGCAGCTTAGCTCCCGGGGAAAACATTCAGTACTTC.

This clone was recorded once. The chain couples TRBV19 to TRBJ2-1; D gene uncertain. Germline V CDR1 and CDR2: LNHDA, SQIVND (reference sequence). V dropped 0 bases and J dropped 6 bases, with 9 bases sitting between them. The CDR3 is made up of 14 amino acids. CDR3 in DNA: TGTGCCAGTAGTATAGATTTAGCAAGCAATGAGCAGTTCTTC. It yields the protein CASSIDLASNEQFF.